The T cell receptor beta chain described here comes from a study of T cell responses to AZD1222 COVID-19 vaccine. Worth noting for this clone: Antigen unknown.

Data came from immunoSEQ multiplex PCR; TCRdb stores just in-frame clones and leaves some out. The table has about 150,000 clones, about 93% seen once; the top ten hold under 4.5%. Germline-derived CDR1 and CDR2 are MDHEN and SYDVKM. V was pared by 7 bases and J by 4 bases, with 9 bases of the junction left unmatched. The CDR3 contains 14 residues. General study points: Baseline seropositivity characterized only six AZD1222 recipients. Spike regions recognized by vaccine-associated CD4 TCRs spanned the protein, led by 160-218 and 743-854.

The gene calls are TRBV28 and TRBJ2-7; 8 bases fit TRBD1. The sample here was peripheral blood, taken on day 0 of AZD1222 vaccination. The clonotype was recovered from an adult in good health. CDR3 loop: CASISQGAYYEQYF. CDR3 bases: TGTGCCAGCATTTCCCAGGGGGCTTATTACGAGCAGTACTTC. The full variable domain, its missing parts supplied by reference TRBV28 and TRBJ2-7, is DVKVTQSSRYLVKRTGEKVFLECVQDMDHENMFWYRQDPGLGLRLIYFSYDVKMKEKGDIPEGYSVSREKKERFSLILESASTNQTSMYLCASISQGAYYEQYFGPGTRLTVT.